This paragraph covers one TCR beta chain sequence. The antigen remains unidentified. For every subset, genomic DNA was evenly distributed across several immunoSEQ plates. The method was immunoSEQ multiplex PCR; TCRdb's version includes in-frame clones alone and lacks a portion of them. The sample records 800,000 to 1,200,000 clones, around 82% being singletons. V lost 5 bases and J 0 bases, leaving 6 bases between the germline ends. The CDR3 consists of 13 residues. CDR1 and CDR2 (germline): SGHTA, FQGNSA. These data belong to a study of shared clonotypes between healthy human individuals. About the study: A few men and a couple of women, aged 18 to 49, were donors.

Study results and limitations: Depth was large, yet rarefaction showed that sorted-subset sequencing was incomplete. The study found about 5% of naive CD4 clonotypes shared across several donors.

The sample consisted of memory CD4+ T cells from PBMCs. Noted subset: CD45RA-negative fraction. This clonotype was obtained from a man in his late teens or twenties in good health. Some clones in this sample may be carry-over from other donors' samples. The gene calls are TRBV7-2 and TRBJ2-3; D is undetermined. In nucleotides, the CDR3 is TGTGCCAGCAGCGCACAGAGCACAGATACGCAGTATTTT. Translated: CASSAQSTDTQYF.